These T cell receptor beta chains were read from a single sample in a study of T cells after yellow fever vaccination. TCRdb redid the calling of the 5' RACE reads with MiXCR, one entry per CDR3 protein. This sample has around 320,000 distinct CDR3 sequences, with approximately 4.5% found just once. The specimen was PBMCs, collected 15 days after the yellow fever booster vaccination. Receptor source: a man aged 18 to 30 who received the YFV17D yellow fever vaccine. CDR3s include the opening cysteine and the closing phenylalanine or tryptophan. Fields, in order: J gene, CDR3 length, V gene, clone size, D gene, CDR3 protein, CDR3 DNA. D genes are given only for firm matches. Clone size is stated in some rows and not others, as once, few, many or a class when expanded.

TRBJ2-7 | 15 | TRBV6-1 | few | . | CASSETSDSFYEQYF | TGTGCCAGCAGTGAAACCTCGGACAGCTTCTACGAGCAGTACTTC
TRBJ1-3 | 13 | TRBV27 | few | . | CASSVNRGNTIYF | TGTGCCAGCAGTGTAAACAGGGGAAACACCATATATTTT
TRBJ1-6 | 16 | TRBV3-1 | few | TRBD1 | CASSLGDRVEDSPLHF | TGTGCCAGCAGCCTCGGAGACAGGGTTGAAGATTCACCCCTCCACTTT
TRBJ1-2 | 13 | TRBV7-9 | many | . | CASSLGMDYGYTF | TGTGCCAGCAGCCTGGGAATGGACTATGGCTACACCTTC
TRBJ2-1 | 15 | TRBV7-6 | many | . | CASSSPGSGSNEQFF | TGTGCCAGCAGCTCACCAGGGTCGGGGAGCAATGAGCAGTTCTTC
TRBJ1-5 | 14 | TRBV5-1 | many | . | CASSPGHSNQPQHF | TGCGCCAGCTCTCCAGGCCATAGCAATCAGCCCCAGCATTTT
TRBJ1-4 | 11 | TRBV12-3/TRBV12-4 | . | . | CASRMSEKLFF | TGTGCCAGCAGAATGAGTGAAAAACTGTTTTTT
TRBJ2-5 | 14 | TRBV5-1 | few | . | CASSRDWSQETQYF | TGCGCCAGCAGCCGGGACTGGTCCCAAGAGACCCAGTACTTC
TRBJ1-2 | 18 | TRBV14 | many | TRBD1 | CASSQVKDRGRLDYGYTF | TGTGCCAGCAGCCAAGTGAAGGACAGGGGGCGCCTGGACTATGGCTACACCTTC
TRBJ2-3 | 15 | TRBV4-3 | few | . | CASSMGPGGGDTQYF | TGCGCCAGCAGCATGGGACCTGGAGGTGGAGATACGCAGTATTTT
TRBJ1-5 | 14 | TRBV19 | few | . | CASSIEGLGQPQHF | TGTGCCAGTAGTATAGAGGGGCTGGGTCAGCCCCAGCATTTT
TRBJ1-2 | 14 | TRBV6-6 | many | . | CASNKRGGEYGYTF | TGTGCCAGCAACAAACGCGGGGGGGAATATGGCTACACCTTC
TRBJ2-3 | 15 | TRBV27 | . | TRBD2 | CASSLAGVGADTQYF | TGTGCCAGCTCTTTAGCGGGTGTTGGCGCAGATACGCAGTATTTT
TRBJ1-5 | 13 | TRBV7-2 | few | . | CASSQSLSQPQHF | TGTGCCAGCAGCCAATCCCTCAGCCAGCCCCAGCATTTT
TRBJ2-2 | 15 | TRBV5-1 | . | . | CASKIQPTDTGELFF | TGCGCCAGCAAAATACAGCCGACGGACACCGGGGAGCTGTTTTTT
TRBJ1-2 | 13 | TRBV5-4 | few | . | CASSYRQVDGYTF | TGTGCCAGCAGCTACCGACAGGTTGATGGCTACACCTTC
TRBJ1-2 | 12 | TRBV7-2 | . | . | CASSLSTYGYTF | TGTGCCAGCAGCTTATCTACCTATGGCTACACCTTC